Listed here is a single T cell receptor (beta chain). The sample originates from a study of pediatric ulcerative colitis. Germline V gene sequence: CDR1 GTSNPN, CDR2 SVGIG (reference sequence). CDR3 size: 13 residues. The germline V and J ends were trimmed by 3 bases and 2 bases, with 8 bases remaining between them. The protocol was immunoSEQ multiplex PCR, while the TCRdb copy is restricted to in-frame clones and leaves out a portion. In the table there are 60,000 to 75,000 clones, over 70% of which are singletons. Sequencing used blood. The chain combines TRBV30 with TRBJ2-1; TRBD1 or TRBD2 may be the D gene (5 bases each). The TCR originated in a boy between 10 and 17 years old with moderate ulcerative colitis. CDR3 in amino acids: CAWRRGAYNEQFF. The CDR3 DNA reads as TGTGCCTGGAGGAGAGGGGCCTACAATGAGCAGTTCTTC.